Below, 24 T cell receptor beta chains from the same sample are listed, as sequenced in a study of glioma-infiltrating T cells after dendritic cell vaccination (dated by TCRdb to 2016 to 2018). Interpreted using the paper, the time point label stands for: after dendritic cell vaccination, including at tumor progression/relapse. Receptor libraries were prepared by the immunoSEQ multiplex PCR assay. Imported from immuneACCESS, the table was reduced by TCRdb to in-frame sequences with V and J called. These copies leave out some clones; in studies compared against another copy, an unresolved V gene accounts for under half, and the cause of the remainder is not known. The sample records about 65,000 clones, roughly 86% of which are singletons. The ten most abundant clones make up around a tenth of the sample. The sequences come from blood, collected after dendritic cell vaccination. The receptors come from a human donor with glioblastoma.

The chain has TRBV19 and TRBJ2-7, with D possibly TRBD2 on 5 matching bases. Trimming left V 3 bases short and J 4 bases short, with 10 bases between. This CDR3 comprises 13 residues. Germline-derived CDR1 and CDR2 are LNHDA and SQIVND (reference sequence). CDR3 coding DNA: TGTGCCAGTAGTATGGTTCCGGGGTACGAGCAGTACTTC. Translating it yields CASSMVPGYEQYF.

This clone was detected once. The rearrangement links TRBV7-3 to TRBJ2-7, with D possibly being TRBD1 (6 bases). The CDR3 covers 13 residues. Germline V CDR1 and CDR2: SGHTA, FQGTGA. Trimming pared 5 bases from V and 7 bases from J, leaving 15 bases between. The CDR3 DNA sequence: TGTGCCAGCAGCGGGGGCCCTCTGGGTGAGCAGTACTTC. Encoded protein: CASSGGPLGEQYF.

This clone was observed a few times. V gene TRBV5-8 combines with J gene TRBJ2-1, with a possible D match to TRBD2 (6 bases). Germline CDR1 is SGHTS and CDR2 is YDEGEE. V lost 5 bases and J lost 7, with 13 bases in between. The CDR3 is 13 amino acids. The chain's CDR3 is CASRNLALNEQFF. In DNA, the CDR3 is TGTGCCAGCAGGAACCTAGCGTTGAATGAGCAGTTCTTC.

The chain uses TRBV27 and TRBJ2-1; TRBD1 is a possible D gene (5 bases). The CDR3 spans 13 residues. Germline V lookup: CDR1 MNHEY, CDR2 SMNVEV (reference sequence). V shed 5 bases and J shed 9 bases, with 14 bases lying between them. The CDR3, as DNA: TGTGCCAGCAGTCCCCGCAGGGTCGGTGAGCAGTTCTTC. It specifies CASSPRRVGEQFF.

The chain has TRBV6-6 and TRBJ1-2; D is perhaps TRBD1 (5 bases). Deletions cut 6 bases from V and 1 base from J, with 15 bases between. The CDR3 covers 15 residues. Germline V gives CDR1 MNHNY, CDR2 SVGAGI (reference sequence). DNA for the CDR3: TGTGCCAGCAGGGACGGGGGACGGGGTAACTATGGCTACACCTTC. It codes for CASRDGGRGNYGYTF.

The chain has TRBV11-3 and TRBJ2-5; 10 bases align to TRBD2. Trimming removed 5 bases from V and 6 bases from J; junction bases left unmatched: 12. Germline V gives CDR1 SGHNT, CDR2 YENEEA. CDR3 length: 16 amino acids. This CDR3 is CASSTGGAGGVKTQYF. CDR3 in DNA: TGTGCCAGCAGCACGGGGGGAGCGGGAGGGGTAAAGACCCAGTACTTC.

The genes are TRBV7-8 and TRBJ2-7, with 9 bases fitting TRBD2. The trim removed 0 bases at V and 4 bases at J, leaving 1 base unmatched. Germline values: CDR1 SGHVS, CDR2 FQNEAQ. The CDR3 consists of 14 residues. This chain's CDR3 is CASSLASGSYEQYF. The CDR3 DNA reads as TGTGCCAGCAGCTTAGCTAGCGGGAGTTACGAGCAGTACTTC.

The chain has TRBV4-3 and TRBJ2-7; D remains unclear. Germline values: CDR1 LGHNA, CDR2 YSLEER. V lost 0 bases to trimming and J lost 1 base, with 7 bases between them. This CDR3 comprises 14 residues. CDR3 bases: TGCGCCAGCAGCCAAGAGGTCGGTTCCTACGAGCAGTACTTC. Translated, it gives CASSQEVGSYEQYF.

This chain uses TRBV7-2 with TRBJ2-7; 10 bases line up with TRBD2. Per the germline V gene, CDR1 is SGHTA and CDR2 is FQGNSA. CDR3 size: 14 residues. With V trimmed by 2 bases and J by 12 bases, 10 bases remained unmatched. The CDR3 spells CASSLKRASGSMYF. The CDR3 DNA follows: TGTGCCAGCAGCTTAAAAAGGGCTAGCGGGAGTATGTACTTC. Variable domain in full (rest from reference TRBV7-2 and TRBJ2-7): GAGVSQSPSNKVTEKGKDVELRCDPISGHTALYWYRQSLGQGLEFLIYFQGNSAPDKSGLPSDRFSAERTGGSVSTLTIQRTQQEDSAVYLCASSLKRASGSMYFGPGTRLTVT.

The chain combines TRBV14 with TRBJ2-3; 8 bases fit TRBD2. Trimming at V came to 5 bases and at J to 0 bases, leaving 7 bases not matched to a gene. This CDR3 is 16 amino acids long. CDR1 and CDR2 from the germline V gene are SGHDN and FVKESK. The CDR3, as DNA: TGTGCCAGCAGCGAACCGGGGGGGCCTAGCACAGATACGCAGTATTTT. It encodes CASSEPGGPSTDTQYF.

This clone has a single count. This sequence joins TRBV25-1 and TRBJ1-4; TRBD1 aligns across 9 bases. Germline V gene lookup returns CDR1 MGHDK and CDR2 SYGVNS. The CDR3 runs 16 residues. The V gene end was trimmed by 1 base and the J gene end by 8 bases; junction bases not matched to a gene: 8. Written as DNA, the CDR3 is TGTGCCAGCAGTGAATTCCAGGGAACAGGGGGCGAAAAACTGTTTTTT. Amino acid sequence: CASSEFQGTGGEKLFF. Complete variable domain (other parts from reference TRBV25-1 and TRBJ1-4): EADIYQTPRYLVIGTGKKITLECSQTMGHDKMYWYQQDPGMELHLIHYSYGVNSTEKGDLSSESTVSRIRTEHFPLTLESARPSHTSQYLCASSEFQGTGGEKLFFGSGTQLSVL.

This chain links TRBV7-8 with TRBJ2-3; 9 nucleotides agree with TRBD2. The germline CDR1 and CDR2 sequences are SGHVS and FQNEAQ. The CDR3 extends over 18 amino acids. With V trimmed by 6 bases and J by 10 bases, 23 bases remained unmatched. CDR3: CASREQGTGTSTRRPQYF. CDR3 sequence (DNA): TGTGCCAGCAGGGAACAGGGGACCGGGACTAGCACCCGGAGGCCGCAGTATTTT.

The chain couples TRBV5-1 to TRBJ2-1, with 8 bases identical to TRBD2. CDR1 SGHRS and CDR2 YFSETQ come from the germline V gene. The CDR3 extends over 17 amino acids. J gave up 0 bases and V 2 bases, and 7 bases lay outside the gene matches. DNA of the CDR3: TGCGCCAGCAGCTTACGACCCGGGGGGGCCTCCTACAATGAGCAGTTCTTC. This translates into CASSLRPGGASYNEQFF.

DNA of the CDR3: TGCGCCAGCAGCCCGGGAGGGGGGGTCGAGCAGTACTTC. Translation: CASSPGGGVEQYF. This chain uses TRBV5-1 with TRBJ2-7; TRBD2 aligns across 8 bases. The CDR3 has 13 residues. The germline V gene encodes CDR1 SGHRS and CDR2 YFSETQ. V lost 4 bases to trimming and J lost 6 bases; unmatched junction nucleotides: 6.

CDR3 region: CASSRGFDRDEQFF. The CDR3 DNA is TGTGCCAGCAGCCGCGGTTTTGACAGGGACGAGCAGTTCTTC. V and J are TRBV5-6 and TRBJ2-1; TRBD1 matches 7 bases. The V gene's germline CDR1 is SGHDT and CDR2 YYEEEE. The junction had 11 bases not matched to a gene; V was cut back by 4 bases and J by 10 bases. The CDR3 covers 14 residues.

The chain employs TRBV19 and TRBJ2-7; 11 nucleotides line up with TRBD2. V lost 5 bases and J lost 2; bases outside the gene matches: 5. The CDR3 runs 15 residues. Germline-derived CDR1 and CDR2 are LNHDA and SQIVND (reference sequence). CDR3 loop: CASSPLAGGPYEQYF. CDR3 nucleotides: TGTGCCAGTAGTCCGTTAGCGGGAGGGCCCTACGAGCAGTACTTC.

This chain uses TRBV12-5 with TRBJ1-2; tentatively, D is TRBD1 (6 bases). CDR1 is LGHNT, CDR2 FRNRAP, per germline. CDR3 length: 15 residues. V shed 1 base and J shed 7 bases, with 16 bases lying between them. This chain's CDR3 is CASGLATTGGSGYTF. In nucleotides, the CDR3 is TGTGCTAGTGGTTTGGCCACGACAGGCGGGAGTGGCTACACCTTC. Full variable domain (remainder filled in from reference TRBV12-5 and TRBJ1-2): DARVTQTPRHKVTEMGQEVTMRCQPILGHNTVFWYRQTMMQGLELLAYFRNRAPLDDSGMPKDRFSAEMPDATLATLKIQPSEPRDSAVYFCASGLATTGGSGYTFGSGTRLTVV.

The J gene is TRBJ2-5, the V gene TRBV19, with D possibly being TRBD1 (5 bases). The DNA matches TRBJ2-7 better at its end, which makes the J call doubtful. Per germline, CDR1 LNHDA and CDR2 SQIVND (reference sequence). This CDR3 comprises 15 residues. CDR3 sequence reads: CASSPQGKGSYEQYF. The DNA of the CDR3 is TGTGCCAGTAGTCCTCAGGGAAAGGGCTCCTACGAGCAGTACTTC.

The chain employs TRBV4-1 and TRBJ1-4; D gene ambiguous. The V end was cut by 2 bases, the J end by 0 bases, with 7 bases between. The CDR3 sequence is 15 residues long. Per germline, CDR1 MGHRA and CDR2 YSYEKL. Here the CDR3 DNA reads TGCGCCAGCAGCCAACCAGGCGCAACTAATGAAAAACTGTTTTTT. This translates into CASSQPGATNEKLFF.

The rearrangement uses TRBV11-3 and TRBJ2-7; TRBD1 matches 10 bases. J was trimmed by 5 bases and V by 5 bases; bases with no gene match: 12. The V gene's germline CDR1 is SGHNT and CDR2 YENEEA. The CDR3 runs 16 residues. The CDR3 protein is CASSRKGGQGRDEQYF. The CDR3 region has the DNA TGTGCCAGCAGCCGTAAGGGGGGACAGGGGCGGGACGAGCAGTACTTC.

The chain combines TRBV5-4 with TRBJ1-4; no clear D gene. Germline CDR1 and CDR2: SGHNT and YYREEE (reference sequence). Trimming removed 3 bases at V and 0 bases at J, with 6 bases between. The CDR3 extends over 14 amino acids. The CDR3 here is CASSSGATNEKLFF. The CDR3 coding sequence is TGTGCCAGCAGCTCCGGAGCAACTAATGAAAAACTGTTTTTT.

About this clone: Distinct nucleotide sequences in the sample also encode this CDR3. The chain combines TRBV6-6 with TRBJ1-5, with a possible D match to TRBD1 (6 bases). This CDR3 region has 13 residues. V was shortened by 6 bases and J by 1 base, with 7 bases between the two germline ends. In germline, CDR1 is MNHNY, CDR2 SVGAGI (reference sequence). The CDR3 DNA follows: TGTGCCAGCAGCCAGGGGAGCAATCAGCCCCAGCATTTT. Its translation: CASSQGSNQPQHF.

This clone was seen once. This chain connects TRBV9 to TRBJ2-2, with a possible D match to TRBD1 (5 bases). V lost 0 bases and J lost 5, with 8 bases in between. Germline CDR1 and CDR2: SGDLS and YYNGEE. This CDR3 is 14 amino acids long. The CDR3 DNA sequence: TGTGCCAGCAGCGTAGGACAGCCAACCGGGGAGCTGTTTTTT. It translates to CASSVGQPTGELFF.

The chain carries TRBV7-9 and TRBJ2-3; 8 bases match TRBD2. This CDR3 has 15 amino acids. V lost 5 bases to trimming and J lost 0 bases; unmatched junction nucleotides: 4. The germline V gene encodes CDR1 SEHNR and CDR2 FQNEAQ (reference sequence). CDR3 nucleotide sequence: TGTGCCAGCAGCCTGAGACTAGCGAGCACAGATACGCAGTATTTT. As protein: CASSLRLASTDTQYF.